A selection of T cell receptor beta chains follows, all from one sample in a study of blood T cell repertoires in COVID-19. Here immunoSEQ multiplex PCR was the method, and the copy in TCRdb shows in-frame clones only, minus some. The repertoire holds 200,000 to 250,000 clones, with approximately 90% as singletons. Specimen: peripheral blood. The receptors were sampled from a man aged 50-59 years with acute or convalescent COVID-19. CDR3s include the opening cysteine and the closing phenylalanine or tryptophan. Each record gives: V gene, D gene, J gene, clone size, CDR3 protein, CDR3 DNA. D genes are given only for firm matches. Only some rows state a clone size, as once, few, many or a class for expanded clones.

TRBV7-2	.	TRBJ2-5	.	CASSVGSVVTETQYF	TGTGCCAGCAGCGTCGGGAGCGTTGTCACAGAGACCCAGTACTTC
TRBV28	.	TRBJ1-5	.	CASTMPDSNQPQHF	TGTGCCAGCACCATGCCAGATAGCAATCAGCCCCAGCATTTT
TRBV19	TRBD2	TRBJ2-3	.	CASSVSGGFTDTQYF	TGTGCCAGTAGTGTCAGCGGGGGGTTCACAGATACGCAGTATTTT
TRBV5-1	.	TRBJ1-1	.	CASSLTGLNTEAFF	TGCGCCAGCAGCTTGACAGGCCTGAACACTGAAGCTTTCTTT
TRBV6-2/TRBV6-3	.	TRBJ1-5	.	CASSYEAGAGGSNQPQHF	TGTGCCAGCAGTTACGAGGCGGGGGCTGGGGGTAGCAATCAGCCCCAGCATTTT
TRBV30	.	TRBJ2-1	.	CAWSPQAAYNEQFF	TGTGCCTGGAGTCCACAAGCGGCCTACAATGAGCAGTTCTTC
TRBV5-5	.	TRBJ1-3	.	CASSSDIFSGNTIYF	TGTGCCAGCAGTTCGGACATCTTCTCTGGAAACACCATATATTTT
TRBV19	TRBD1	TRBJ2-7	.	CASSIGQGSEQYF	TGTGCCAGTTCCATCGGACAGGGATCGGAGCAGTACTTC
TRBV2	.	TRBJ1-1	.	CASSWDKNTEAFF	TGTGCCAGCAGTTGGGACAAAAACACTGAAGCTTTCTTT
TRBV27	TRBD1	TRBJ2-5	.	CASSSPGQGQETQYF	TGTGCCAGCAGTTCCCCGGGACAGGGGCAAGAGACCCAGTACTTC
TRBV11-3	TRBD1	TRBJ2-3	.	CASSLDGQGTDTQYF	TGTGCCAGCAGCTTAGACGGACAGGGCACAGATACGCAGTATTTT
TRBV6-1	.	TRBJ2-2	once	CASSEGTANTGELFF	TGTGCCAGCAGTGAAGGGACAGCAAACACCGGGGAGCTGTTTTTT
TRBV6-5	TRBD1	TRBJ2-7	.	CASSKTGGLTYEQYF	TGTGCCAGCAGCAAAACAGGGGGCCTCACCTACGAGCAGTACTTC
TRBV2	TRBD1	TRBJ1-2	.	CASKGTGIYGYTF	TGTGCCAGCAAGGGGACAGGGATTTACGGCTACACCTTC
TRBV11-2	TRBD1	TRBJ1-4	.	CASSFRQGAPNEKLFF	TGTGCCAGCAGCTTTCGACAGGGGGCCCCTAATGAAAAACTGTTTTTT
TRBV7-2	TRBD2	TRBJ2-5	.	CASSLEGQRGGRETQYF	TGTGCCAGCAGCTTAGAGGGGCAGCGGGGGGGACGAGAGACCCAGTACTTC
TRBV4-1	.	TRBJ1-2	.	CASSQDPTGLIRVGYTF	TGCGCCAGCAGCCAAGATCCTACAGGCCTGATTAGGGTTGGCTACACCTTC
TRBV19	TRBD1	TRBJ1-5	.	CASWADRGNQPQHF	TGTGCCAGTTGGGCTGACAGGGGAAATCAGCCCCAGCATTTT
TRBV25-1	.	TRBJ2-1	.	CASSARSSSYNEQFF	TGTGCCAGCAGTGCCAGGTCAAGCTCCTACAATGAGCAGTTCTTC
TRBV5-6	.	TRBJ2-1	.	CASIFGAETYNEQFF	TGTGCCAGCATCTTTGGGGCCGAGACCTACAATGAGCAGTTCTTC
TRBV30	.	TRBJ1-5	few	CAWSVAVYSNQPQHF	TGTGCCTGGAGTGTTGCGGTATATAGCAATCAGCCCCAGCATTTT
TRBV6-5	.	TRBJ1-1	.	CASSYSAGMNTEAFF	TGTGCCAGCAGTTACTCCGCCGGTATGAACACTGAAGCTTTCTTT
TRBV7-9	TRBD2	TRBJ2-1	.	CASSPRTSGLNEQFF	TGTGCCAGCAGCCCCCGGACTAGCGGGCTCAATGAGCAGTTCTTC
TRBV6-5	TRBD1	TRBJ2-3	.	CASKGTGADTQYF	TGTGCCAGCAAGGGGACAGGGGCAGATACGCAGTATTTT
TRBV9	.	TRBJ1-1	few	CASSVRGGTEAFF	TGTGCCAGCAGCGTTCGGGGGGGCACTGAAGCTTTCTTT
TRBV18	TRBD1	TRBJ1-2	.	CASSPGQGVENYGYTF	TGTGCCAGCTCACCGGGACAGGGGGTCGAAAACTATGGCTACACCTTC
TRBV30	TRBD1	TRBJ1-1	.	CAWMTGGATEAFF	TGTGCCTGGATGACAGGGGGCGCCACTGAAGCTTTCTTT
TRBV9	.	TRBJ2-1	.	CASSVPSGSSYNEQFF	TGTGCCAGCAGCGTACCCTCGGGGAGCTCCTACAATGAGCAGTTCTTC
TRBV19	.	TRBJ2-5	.	CASSIGQPGQETQYF	TGTGCCAGTAGTATCGGACAGCCCGGACAAGAGACCCAGTACTTC
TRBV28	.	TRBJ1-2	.	CASSSRTGYIAGSTF	TGTGCCAGCAGTTCACGCACAGGGTACATCGCAGGTAGCACCTTC